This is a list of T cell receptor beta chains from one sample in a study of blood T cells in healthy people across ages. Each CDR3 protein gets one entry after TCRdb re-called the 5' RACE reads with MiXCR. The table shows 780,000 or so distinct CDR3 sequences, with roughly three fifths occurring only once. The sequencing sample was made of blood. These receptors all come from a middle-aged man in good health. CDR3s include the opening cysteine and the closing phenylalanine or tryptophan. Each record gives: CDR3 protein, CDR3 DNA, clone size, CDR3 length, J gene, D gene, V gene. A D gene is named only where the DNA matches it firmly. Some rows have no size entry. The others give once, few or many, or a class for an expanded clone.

CDR3 protein: CASSELAGPDTQYF
CDR3 DNA: TGTGCCAGCAGTGAACTAGCGGGACCAGATACGCAGTATTTT
clone size: .
CDR3 length: 14
J gene: TRBJ2-3
D gene: TRBD2
V gene: TRBV6-1

CDR3 protein: CASSFRANSGYNEQYF
CDR3 DNA: TGTGCCAGCAGTTTTAGGGCTAATAGCGGCTACAATGAGCAGTACTTC
clone size: .
CDR3 length: 16
J gene: TRBJ2-7
D gene: .
V gene: TRBV27

CDR3 protein: CASSKEGSNQPQHF
CDR3 DNA: TGTGCCAGCAGCAAAGAGGGGAGCAATCAGCCCCAGCATTTT
clone size: .
CDR3 length: 14
J gene: TRBJ1-5
D gene: .
V gene: TRBV21-1

CDR3 protein: CASTPAGFDTQYF
CDR3 DNA: TGTGCCAGCACCCCGGCGGGTTTCGATACGCAGTATTTT
clone size: few
CDR3 length: 13
J gene: TRBJ2-3
D gene: .
V gene: TRBV25-1

CDR3 protein: CASSLAGGTSYEQYF
CDR3 DNA: TGCGCCAGCAGCTTGGCCGGCGGAACCTCCTACGAGCAGTACTTC
clone size: few
CDR3 length: 15
J gene: TRBJ2-7
D gene: .
V gene: TRBV5-1

CDR3 protein: CASSYGQVATNEKLFF
CDR3 DNA: TGTGCCAGCAGTTACGGACAGGTAGCAACTAATGAAAAACTGTTTTTT
clone size: .
CDR3 length: 16
J gene: TRBJ1-4
D gene: TRBD1
V gene: TRBV12-3/TRBV12-4

CDR3 protein: CASRVTRPLNTEAFF
CDR3 DNA: TGTGCCAGCAGGGTCACCAGGCCACTGAACACTGAAGCTTTCTTT
clone size: few
CDR3 length: 15
J gene: TRBJ1-1
D gene: .
V gene: TRBV12-3/TRBV12-4

CDR3 protein: CASSFSASVTYEQYF
CDR3 DNA: TGTGCCAGCAGCTTTTCGGCTAGCGTCACCTACGAGCAGTACTTC
clone size: few
CDR3 length: 15
J gene: TRBJ2-7
D gene: .
V gene: TRBV7-2

CDR3 protein: CASSLPGVRYYEQYF
CDR3 DNA: TGTGCCAGCAGCCTCCCTGGCGTCAGATACTACGAGCAGTACTTC
clone size: .
CDR3 length: 15
J gene: TRBJ2-7
D gene: .
V gene: TRBV3-1

CDR3 protein: CSVGMIRGHQETQYF
CDR3 DNA: TGCAGCGTTGGAATGATCAGGGGTCACCAAGAGACCCAGTACTTC
clone size: few
CDR3 length: 15
J gene: TRBJ2-5
D gene: .
V gene: TRBV29-1

CDR3 protein: CASSLGGSSFSYEQYF
CDR3 DNA: TGTGCCAGCAGCTTAGGGGGGAGCAGCTTCTCCTACGAGCAGTACTTC
clone size: once
CDR3 length: 16
J gene: TRBJ2-7
D gene: .
V gene: TRBV7-2

CDR3 protein: CSVPLGGARWGGYTF
CDR3 DNA: TGCAGTGTCCCCTTAGGCGGGGCGCGGTGGGGTGGCTACACCTTC
clone size: .
CDR3 length: 15
J gene: TRBJ1-2
D gene: .
V gene: TRBV20-1

CDR3 protein: CASSSRGSETGELFF
CDR3 DNA: TGCGCCAGCAGCTCTCGGGGTTCCGAAACCGGGGAGCTGTTTTTT
clone size: .
CDR3 length: 15
J gene: TRBJ2-2
D gene: .
V gene: TRBV5-1

CDR3 protein: CASSEEGQGSYNEQFF
CDR3 DNA: TGTGCCAGCAGTGAAGAAGGACAGGGCTCCTACAATGAGCAGTTCTTC
clone size: .
CDR3 length: 16
J gene: TRBJ2-1
D gene: TRBD1
V gene: TRBV2

CDR3 protein: CASSGERGAGETQYF
CDR3 DNA: TGTGCCAGCAGCGGTGAGCGGGGGGCCGGAGAGACCCAGTACTTC
clone size: once
CDR3 length: 15
J gene: TRBJ2-5
D gene: TRBD2
V gene: TRBV5-6

CDR3 protein: CARNYGYTF
CDR3 DNA: TGTGCCAGGAACTATGGCTACACCTTC
clone size: few
CDR3 length: 9
J gene: TRBJ1-2
D gene: .
V gene: TRBV21-1

CDR3 protein: CASKQGYSYEQYF
CDR3 DNA: TGTGCCAGCAAGCAGGGGTACTCCTACGAGCAGTACTTC
clone size: .
CDR3 length: 13
J gene: TRBJ2-7
D gene: .
V gene: TRBV28

CDR3 protein: CASSQVAGGSYNEQFF
CDR3 DNA: TGTGCCAGCTCACAGGTAGCGGGAGGATCCTACAATGAGCAGTTCTTC
clone size: .
CDR3 length: 16
J gene: TRBJ2-1
D gene: TRBD2
V gene: TRBV18

CDR3 protein: CASSEFYGETQYF
CDR3 DNA: TGTGCCAGCAGTGAGTTTTACGGAGAGACCCAGTACTTC
clone size: .
CDR3 length: 13
J gene: TRBJ2-5
D gene: .
V gene: TRBV6-4

CDR3 protein: CASSEWGQGGQPQHF
CDR3 DNA: TGTGCCAGCAGTGAATGGGGGCAGGGAGGACAGCCCCAGCATTTT
clone size: .
CDR3 length: 15
J gene: TRBJ1-5
D gene: .
V gene: TRBV2

CDR3 protein: CASTRTGGNTEAFF
CDR3 DNA: TGTGCCAGCACCCGGACAGGGGGGAACACTGAAGCTTTCTTT
clone size: once
CDR3 length: 14
J gene: TRBJ1-1
D gene: TRBD1
V gene: TRBV27

CDR3 protein: CSVEIQDGYTF
CDR3 DNA: TGCAGCGTTGAGATACAGGATGGCTACACCTTC
clone size: .
CDR3 length: 11
J gene: TRBJ1-2
D gene: .
V gene: TRBV29-1

CDR3 protein: CATSDYTGQGSNEQFF
CDR3 DNA: TGTGCCACCAGTGACTACACGGGACAGGGTAGCAATGAGCAGTTCTTC
clone size: .
CDR3 length: 16
J gene: TRBJ2-1
D gene: TRBD1
V gene: TRBV24-1

CDR3 protein: CASSRSHQETQYF
CDR3 DNA: TGTGCCAGCAGCCGCAGTCACCAAGAGACCCAGTACTTC
clone size: few
CDR3 length: 13
J gene: TRBJ2-5
D gene: .
V gene: TRBV11-1

CDR3 protein: CASSQQNTGVGRLAKNIQYF
CDR3 DNA: TGTGCCAGCAGCCAACAAAATACAGGGGTAGGGCGTCTGGCCAAAAACATTCAGTACTTC
clone size: .
CDR3 length: 20
J gene: TRBJ2-4
D gene: TRBD1
V gene: TRBV7-2

CDR3 protein: CASSPSGIAGETQYF
CDR3 DNA: TGTGCCAGCAGCCCTAGCGGGATCGCGGGGGAGACCCAGTACTTC
clone size: .
CDR3 length: 15
J gene: TRBJ2-5
D gene: TRBD2
V gene: TRBV7-9

CDR3 protein: CASSLDRTSGWVYNEQFF
CDR3 DNA: TGTGCCAGCAGCTTAGATAGAACTAGCGGATGGGTTTACAATGAGCAGTTCTTC
clone size: .
CDR3 length: 18
J gene: TRBJ2-1
D gene: TRBD2
V gene: TRBV11-2

CDR3 protein: CASSLVAEQYF
CDR3 DNA: TGTGCCAGCAGCTTGGTAGCGGAGCAGTACTTC
clone size: .
CDR3 length: 11
J gene: TRBJ2-5
D gene: .
V gene: TRBV7-2

CDR3 protein: CASSFRTKETQYF
CDR3 DNA: TGTGCCAGCAGCTTTAGGACCAAAGAGACCCAGTACTTC
clone size: .
CDR3 length: 13
J gene: TRBJ2-5
D gene: .
V gene: TRBV7-9

CDR3 protein: CATSRGEETQYF
CDR3 DNA: TGTGCCACTTCGCGAGGGGAGGAGACCCAGTACTTC
clone size: .
CDR3 length: 12
J gene: TRBJ2-5
D gene: .
V gene: TRBV6-5

CDR3 protein: CASSFSGGAETQYF
CDR3 DNA: TGTGCCAGCAGCTTTTCGGGGGGCGCAGAGACCCAGTACTTC
clone size: .
CDR3 length: 14
J gene: TRBJ2-5
D gene: .
V gene: TRBV7-9

CDR3 protein: CASSSSGGVRNEQFF
CDR3 DNA: TGTGCCAGCAGCTCCTCGGGGGGAGTTCGTAATGAGCAGTTCTTC
clone size: .
CDR3 length: 15
J gene: TRBJ2-1
D gene: TRBD2
V gene: TRBV11-2

CDR3 protein: CASSLGGLSGANVLTF
CDR3 DNA: TGTGCCAGCAGCTTAGGTGGTCTATCTGGGGCCAACGTCCTGACTTTC
clone size: .
CDR3 length: 16
J gene: TRBJ2-6
D gene: .
V gene: TRBV11-3

CDR3 protein: CASSLRLVSRFDISYNEQFF
CDR3 DNA: TGTGCCAGCAGTTTACGCCTAGTCAGTCGATTCGACATCTCCTACAATGAGCAGTTCTTC
clone size: .
CDR3 length: 20
J gene: TRBJ2-1
D gene: .
V gene: TRBV28

CDR3 protein: CASSSQTSGGNEQFF
CDR3 DNA: TGTGCCAGCAGTTCCCAGACTAGCGGGGGCAATGAGCAGTTCTTC
clone size: .
CDR3 length: 15
J gene: TRBJ2-1
D gene: TRBD2
V gene: TRBV6-4

CDR3 protein: CASRPVGSSKNIQYF
CDR3 DNA: TGTGCCAGCAGACCGGTCGGGAGTTCCAAAAACATTCAGTACTTC
clone size: .
CDR3 length: 15
J gene: TRBJ2-4
D gene: .
V gene: TRBV11-2

CDR3 protein: CASSSLDVYEQYF
CDR3 DNA: TGTGCCAGCAGTTCCCTGGACGTCTACGAGCAGTACTTC
clone size: .
CDR3 length: 13
J gene: TRBJ2-7
D gene: .
V gene: TRBV28

CDR3 protein: CASSRDFRLAATEQYF
CDR3 DNA: TGCGCCAGCAGCCGAGATTTTCGTCTGGCGGCGACCGAGCAGTACTTC
clone size: .
CDR3 length: 16
J gene: TRBJ2-7
D gene: .
V gene: TRBV4-1

CDR3 protein: CASSVGGQGRITGELFF
CDR3 DNA: TGTGCCAGCAGCGTAGGGGGACAGGGGAGGATCACCGGGGAGCTGTTTTTT
clone size: once
CDR3 length: 17
J gene: TRBJ2-2
D gene: TRBD1
V gene: TRBV9

CDR3 protein: CAIKREADTQYF
CDR3 DNA: TGTGCCATCAAGCGGGAAGCAGATACGCAGTATTTT
clone size: .
CDR3 length: 12
J gene: TRBJ2-3
D gene: TRBD2
V gene: TRBV10-3

CDR3 protein: CASSYSDLRATNEKLFF
CDR3 DNA: TGTGCCAGCAGTTACTCGGACCTCCGTGCAACTAATGAAAAACTGTTTTTT
clone size: .
CDR3 length: 17
J gene: TRBJ1-4
D gene: .
V gene: TRBV6-6

CDR3 protein: CASLDGMRDEAFF
CDR3 DNA: TGTGCCAGCTTGGACGGGATGAGGGATGAAGCTTTCTTT
clone size: .
CDR3 length: 13
J gene: TRBJ1-1
D gene: .
V gene: TRBV2

CDR3 protein: CASSLLGQGNYGYTF
CDR3 DNA: TGTGCCAGCAGTTTATTGGGACAGGGTAACTATGGCTACACCTTC
clone size: .
CDR3 length: 15
J gene: TRBJ1-2
D gene: TRBD1
V gene: TRBV27

CDR3 protein: CATSRYAEGNTEAFF
CDR3 DNA: TGTGCCACCAGCAGATATGCGGAAGGAAACACTGAAGCTTTCTTT
clone size: .
CDR3 length: 15
J gene: TRBJ1-1
D gene: .
V gene: TRBV15

CDR3 protein: CASRGDSRTEAFF
CDR3 DNA: TGTGCCAGCAGAGGGGACAGTAGAACTGAAGCTTTCTTT
clone size: .
CDR3 length: 13
J gene: TRBJ1-1
D gene: TRBD1
V gene: TRBV27

CDR3 protein: CASSLVSILSAGSITDTQYF
CDR3 DNA: TGTGCCAGCAGCTTAGTATCGATTTTGTCGGCAGGGTCGATCACAGATACGCAGTATTTT
clone size: .
CDR3 length: 20
J gene: TRBJ2-3
D gene: .
V gene: TRBV7-8

CDR3 protein: CASSLQDGRKETQYF
CDR3 DNA: TGTGCCAGCAGTTTACAAGACGGGAGGAAAGAGACCCAGTACTTC
clone size: few
CDR3 length: 15
J gene: TRBJ2-5
D gene: TRBD2
V gene: TRBV27

CDR3 protein: CASSLALSSGGTSYKQYF
CDR3 DNA: TGTGCCAGCAGCTTAGCGCTTTCGTCGGGAGGGACCTCCTACAAGCAGTACTTC
clone size: .
CDR3 length: 18
J gene: TRBJ2-7
D gene: TRBD2
V gene: TRBV7-2